This entry lists 24 T cell receptor beta chains sequenced from one sample in a study of vaccination and CD4 T cells after COVID-19 (dated by TCRdb to about 2022). Libraries were prepared through PCR. Sequencing took place on an Illumina iSeq 100. DNA from cultured CD4+ T cells underwent TCR sequencing with the Oncomine TCR Beta short-read assay at the Johns Hopkins FTIC core. TCRdb applied fastp at Q25 and MiXCR to the public reads, then kept only in-frame beta chains. One record per CDR3 amino acid sequence lists the most common genes and DNA. Within this sample are more than 20,000 distinct CDR3 sequences, with about 46% of them counted one time only. In total, the top ten clones hold around 7.8% of the sample. The sample's treatment or condition label, decoded: approximately nine-day PBMC culture with coronavirus spike peptide pools or control peptides (ViraFEST assay). Antigen specificity for these receptors is unknown.

The sequenced material came from CD4+ T cells from blood, cultured in vitro. The receptors stem from a human donor who had recovered from COVID-19.

This clonotype was seen a handful of times. The chain couples TRBV11-3 to TRBJ1-2; D is unclear. The ends were cut back, 4 bases at V and 7 bases at J, with 13 bases in the middle. This CDR3 is built from 13 residues. From germline, CDR1 is SGHNT and CDR2 YENEEA. The DNA for the CDR3 is TGTGCCAGCAGCTCCCCGCGTGAGGGTGGCTACACCTTC. This sequence encodes CASSSPREGGYTF.

The genes are TRBV27 and TRBJ2-7; 12 nucleotides agree with TRBD2. The germline CDR1 and CDR2 sequences are MNHEY and SMNVEV (reference sequence). The J segment lost 1 base and the V segment lost 8 bases, leaving 9 bases of the junction unmatched. The CDR3 consists of 16 residues. CDR3 region: CASASAGTSGSYEQYF. The CDR3 coding sequence is TGTGCCAGCGCCTCGGCCGGGACTAGCGGGTCCTACGAGCAGTACTTC.

This clonotype has a handful of counts. The chain is built from TRBV6-1 and TRBJ1-2; 7 bases line up with TRBD1. The CDR3 is made up of 13 amino acids. Germline assignment: CDR1 MNHNS and CDR2 SASEGT. Trimming took 5 bases from V and 4 from J; bases not matched to a gene: 4. CDR3 in DNA: TGTGCCAGCAGTCCACGACAGGGCTATGGCTACACCTTC. Protein: CASSPRQGYGYTF.

This chain links TRBV7-8 with TRBJ1-2; no firm D call. V was pared by 0 bases and J by 4 bases, with 12 bases between. Germline lookup yields CDR1 SGHVS and CDR2 FQNEAQ. This CDR3 has 15 amino acids. For the CDR3, the DNA is TGTGCCAGCAGCTTAGCGCTAGGCGGATTCTATGGCTACACCTTC. Protein sequence: CASSLALGGFYGYTF.

This clonotype was observed a single time. This rearrangement joins TRBV20-1 to TRBJ2-7; 12 bases align to TRBD2. Germline V lookup: CDR1 DFQATT, CDR2 SNEGSKA (reference sequence). This CDR3 is built from 17 residues. V lost 4 bases, J lost 4 bases, and 14 bases stayed unmatched. CDR3 loop: CSATKRLRTSGTYEQYF. CDR3 DNA: TGCAGTGCTACCAAAAGGCTCAGGACTAGCGGGACGTACGAGCAGTACTTC.

A few counts support this clonotype. The rearrangement uses TRBV27 and TRBJ2-2; D is possibly TRBD2 (6 bases). Germline V CDR1 and CDR2: MNHEY, SMNVEV (reference sequence). V gave up 5 bases and J gave up 7 bases, with 17 bases separating them. The CDR3 extends over 15 amino acids. CDR3 amino acids: CASSPRRVEGGELFF. For the CDR3, the DNA is TGTGCCAGCAGTCCACGGCGGGTGGAGGGCGGGGAGCTGTTTTTT.

The chain uses TRBV6-5 and TRBJ2-6; TRBD2 is a possible D gene (5 bases). Per germline, CDR1 MNHEY and CDR2 SVGAGI. Trimming shortened V by 0 bases and J by 0 bases, and 6 bases separated the two germline ends. There are 16 residues in the CDR3. CDR3 sequence reads: CASSYSRVSGANVLTF. The CDR3 DNA follows: TGTGCCAGCAGTTACTCGAGGGTCTCTGGGGCCAACGTCCTGACTTTC.

This sequence joins TRBV7-9 and TRBJ1-1, with 8 bases aligning to TRBD1. The ends lost 4 bases at V and 2 bases at J; junction bases unmatched: 3. The germline V gene has CDR1 SEHNR and CDR2 FQNEAQ (reference sequence). The CDR3 is 14 residues long. This CDR3 is CASSSDRVNTEAFF. In nucleotides, the CDR3 is TGTGCCAGCAGCTCGGACAGGGTTAACACTGAAGCTTTCTTT.

This clonotype was seen a single time. CDR3 nucleotide sequence: TGTGCCAGCACCGTGGACAGTTACAATGAGCAGTTCTTC. Translating it yields CASTVDSYNEQFF. This rearrangement joins TRBV12-3 or TRBV12-4 to TRBJ2-1; D is possibly TRBD1 (6 bases). Trimming removed 7 bases at V and 4 bases at J, with 11 bases between. This CDR3 has 13 amino acids.

The chain uses TRBV6-1 and TRBJ2-4; 9 nucleotides align to TRBD1. The V and J ends lost 8 bases and 2 bases, in that order; junction bases with no gene match: 4. CDR3 length: 14 amino acids. Germline V gene data show CDR1 as MNHNS and CDR2 as SASEGT. The CDR3 loop is CASRDRESKNIQYF. The CDR3 DNA follows: TGTGCCAGCCGGGACAGGGAGTCCAAAAACATTCAGTACTTC.

V usage is TRBV20-1 and J usage is TRBJ1-3, with 9 positions matching TRBD1. J gave up 7 bases and V 0 bases, and 7 bases lay outside the gene matches. This CDR3 is built from 15 residues. Germline CDR1 reads DFQATT; CDR2 reads SNEGSKA (reference sequence). The CDR3 nucleotides read TGCAGTGCTAGAGATTCCGGGACAGGGCTCAACACCATATATTTT. Translated: CSARDSGTGLNTIYF.

This chain connects TRBV6-1 to TRBJ1-2; D might be TRBD1 (6 bases). Germline lookup yields CDR1 MNHNS and CDR2 SASEGT. The CDR3 consists of 15 residues. V was pared by 4 bases and J by 4 bases, with 16 bases between. CDR3 sequence: CASSGLGGRGYGYTF. CDR3 DNA: TGTGCCAGCAGTGGCCTAGGGGGAAGGGGCTATGGCTACACCTTC.

The sample holds a few counts of this clonotype. The chain carries TRBV20-1 and TRBJ1-1; 9 positions match TRBD1. The CDR3 is 13 residues long. The trim removed 3 bases at V and 6 bases at J, leaving 5 bases unmatched. CDR1 is DFQATT and CDR2 is SNEGSKA in the germline V gene (reference sequence). The CDR3 loop is CSASKDRGSEAFF. Written as DNA, the CDR3 is TGCAGTGCTAGCAAGGACAGGGGTTCTGAAGCTTTCTTT.

The chain recombines TRBV5-1 with TRBJ2-7; D unclear. V shed 0 bases and J shed 2 bases, with 15 bases lying between them. The germline gives CDR1 SGHRS, CDR2 YFSETQ. The CDR3 runs 16 residues. The CDR3 loop reads CASSLVVSQAPYEQYF. In DNA, the CDR3 is TGCGCCAGCAGCTTGGTCGTCAGCCAGGCTCCCTACGAGCAGTACTTC.

This chain uses TRBV6-5 with TRBJ2-2; the D gene is possibly TRBD2 (6 bases). Per the germline V gene, CDR1 is MNHEY and CDR2 is SVGAGI. CDR3 length equals 15 residues. The V end was cut by 3 bases, the J end by 3 bases, with 11 bases between. Here the CDR3 DNA reads TGTGCCAGCAGTTATACGCGGGGACACACCGGGGAGCTGTTTTTT. Its translation: CASSYTRGHTGELFF.

This chain uses TRBV7-9 with TRBJ2-5, with a possible D match to TRBD2 (7 bases). Trimming stripped 4 bases from V and 2 bases from J, with 20 bases between. This CDR3 has 17 residues. Germline lookup yields CDR1 SEHNR and CDR2 FQNEAQ (reference sequence). The chain's CDR3 is CASSSARGRGGQETQYF. CDR3 nucleotide sequence: TGTGCCAGCAGCTCCGCCAGGGGTAGGGGGGGGCAAGAGACCCAGTACTTC.

This chain links TRBV20-1 with TRBJ2-3; D might be TRBD1 (6 bases). V shed 0 bases and J shed 10 bases, with 17 bases lying between them. Germline CDR1 and CDR2: DFQATT and SNEGSKA (reference sequence). The CDR3 sequence is 14 residues long. The CDR3 region has the DNA TGCAGTGCTAGAGACCAGGGGCCCGCCCGGGCGCAGTATTTT. This sequence encodes CSARDQGPARAQYF.

The rearrangement joins TRBV5-1 to TRBJ2-2; 7 bases match TRBD2. The V segment lost 2 bases and the J segment 5 bases; nucleotides outside the gene matches: 6. The germline V gene has CDR1 SGHRS and CDR2 YFSETQ. The CDR3 covers 15 residues. DNA for the CDR3: TGCGCCAGCAGCTTACTGGGAGCGGGGACCGGGGAGCTGTTTTTT. It translates to CASSLLGAGTGELFF.

The gene calls are TRBV20-1 and TRBJ2-1; 7 bases match TRBD2. V shed 3 bases and J 5 bases; nucleotides not matched to a gene: 16. The CDR3 extends over 17 amino acids. CDR1 and CDR2 from the germline V gene are DFQATT and SNEGSKA (reference sequence). The CDR3 region is CSARGLAEAQGNNEQFF. The CDR3 DNA is TGCAGTGCTAGGGGGCTAGCGGAAGCCCAAGGGAACAATGAGCAGTTCTTC.

This rearrangement joins TRBV11-2 to TRBJ1-2; no definite D call. The V end was cut by 5 bases, the J end by 7 bases, with 14 bases between. The CDR3 loop spans 13 amino acids. CDR1 and CDR2 from the germline V gene are SGHAT and FQNNGV. In DNA, the CDR3 is TGTGCCAGCAGCCTTCAGTTAGGAATTGGCTACACCTTC. This encodes CASSLQLGIGYTF.

The chain combines TRBV28 with TRBJ1-6, with 8 bases aligning to TRBD1. CDR1 and CDR2 (germline): MDHEN, SYDVKM. The CDR3 consists of 16 residues. V was clipped by 4 bases and J by 4 bases; unmatched bases: 6. CDR3 coding DNA: TGTGCCAGCAGTTCAACGACAGGGGTTTATAATTCACCCCTCCACTTT. Translation: CASSSTTGVYNSPLHF.

This clonotype has more than one count but fewer than ten. The chain has TRBV12-3 or TRBV12-4 and TRBJ2-5; D is uncertain. V was trimmed by 1 base and J by 5 bases, leaving 14 bases between them. CDR3 size: 15 residues. This CDR3 is CASSLETPTAETQYF. Written as DNA, the CDR3 is TGTGCCAGCAGTTTAGAGACCCCTACTGCGGAGACCCAGTACTTC.

The V gene is TRBV7-9, the J gene TRBJ1-1; D ambiguous. In germline, CDR1 is SEHNR, CDR2 FQNEAQ (reference sequence). This CDR3 comprises 11 residues. Trimming shortened V by 5 bases and J by 6 bases, and 7 bases separated the two germline ends. The CDR3 DNA reads as TGTGCCAGCAGCCTCCAGTCTGAAGCTTTCTTT. This encodes CASSLQSEAFF.

The CDR3 nucleotides are TGTGCCAGCAGGGCAGGGCGATCCGGGGCCAACGTCCTGACTTTC. Translation: CASRAGRSGANVLTF. The rearrangement uses TRBV6-1 and TRBJ2-6; D perhaps matches TRBD1 (5 bases). Germline CDR1 MNHNS, CDR2 SASEGT. V gave up 6 bases and J gave up 4 bases, with 13 bases separating them. The CDR3 consists of 15 residues.